This TCR beta chain appears in the sequencing data of a study of blood T cell repertoires in COVID-19. Assay used: immunoSEQ multiplex PCR; TCRdb lists only in-frame clones, some missing. The sample contains about 250,000 clones, roughly four fifths of which appear only once. Trimming removed 7 bases from V and 7 bases from J, with 22 bases in between. The V gene's germline CDR1 is SGHTA and CDR2 FQGNSA. The CDR3 is 15 residues long. The origin of this receptor is a woman in her seventies with acute or convalescent COVID-19. Sample: peripheral blood. The chain combines TRBV7-2 with TRBJ1-2; a possible D gene is TRBD1 (5 bases). The CDR3: CASTVLGGLGSGYTF. The CDR3 bases are TGTGCCAGCACCGTGTTGGGGGGACTGGGTTCTGGCTACACCTTC.